Below, one T cell receptor beta chain is given with its context. Its antigen is still unknown. With sequencing, the targeted depth ranged from 1 in 200,000 to 1 in 1 million T cells. Clones were read by immunoSEQ multiplex PCR, and TCRdb kept only the in-frame ones, dropping some. The profile covers around 250,000 clones, with around 70% appearing a single time and over 15% taken by the ten largest. The CDR3 has 19 residues. Trimming shortened V by 0 bases and J by 0 bases, and 18 bases separated the two germline ends. Germline V CDR1 and CDR2: MGHRA, YSYEKL. The sample originates from a study of cytotoxic CD8 clonotypes in ibrutinib-treated CLL. Findings and limits, study-wide: There were few public clonotypes, and on treatment they contracted or stayed stable. Clonality was elevated at ibrutinib response and had returned toward baseline at progression.

Frozen-stored PBMCs produced 1.5 to 2 micrograms of genomic DNA for TCR beta libraries. J is TRBJ1-5 and V is TRBV4-1; the D is unclear. This clonotype was sampled from a human donor with chronic lymphocytic leukemia. The source was PBMCs, collected after 24 months of ibrutinib treatment. The DNA for the CDR3 is TGCGCCAGCAGCCAAGATAGTATCGTAGGCGTCGGTAGCAATCAGCCCCAGCATTTT. Amino acid sequence: CASSQDSIVGVGSNQPQHF.